In this sample, the clone carrying this T cell receptor (beta chain) turned up a few times. Its antigen is still unknown. Using unique molecular identifiers, the investigators prepared the TCRbeta library. TCRdb passed the PCR reads through MiXCR, listing each CDR3 protein once. Of 120,000 to 150,000 distinct CDR3 sequences in the sample, 8.5% to 10% were seen once. The data belong to a study of T-cell reconstitution after alpha-beta-depleted transplantation in children. Overall study findings and caveats: One year after transplant, T-cell counts and diversity came mostly from newly produced T cells. Surviving recipient T cells and thymic progenitors accounted for the high day-60 TCRbeta diversity observed in some patients. Several hundred rapidly expanded clones from non-depleted graft cells reportedly supplied alpha-beta T cells about two months post-transplant.

The germline gives CDR1 DFQATT, CDR2 SNEGSKA (reference sequence). The length of the CDR3 is 16 residues. V shed 3 bases, J shed 0 bases, and the junction held 5 bases outside the gene matches. The clonotype comes from a female patient between 2 and 15 years old who had a stem cell transplant for congenital amegakaryocytic thrombocytopenia, so the T cells may come from the graft donor. The chain is built from TRBV20-1 and TRBJ2-7, with 13 bases matching TRBD2. Sequences were derived from PBMCs, mostly from graft donor cells, sampled 180 days after TCRalphabeta/CD19-depleted stem cell transplant. The CDR3 region is CSASGTSGVSSYEQYF. CDR3 DNA: TGCAGTGCTAGTGGGACTAGCGGGGTTAGCTCCTACGAGCAGTACTTC.